These 13 T cell receptor beta chains originate from one sample sequenced in a study of cytomegalovirus exposure and HLA in healthy donors. Both 60 Vbeta primers and 13 Jbeta primers went into the PCR. Using immunoSEQ multiplex PCR, the repertoire was profiled, and TCRdb retains in-frame clones only, with some absent. The table includes about 120,000 clones, about four fifths detected once. Sequencing was done on a sample of PBMCs. Source of these receptors: a woman between 18 and 30 years old in good health and CMV-seropositive.

This chain connects TRBV6-4 to TRBJ1-2; D unclear. The germline V gene has CDR1 MRHNA and CDR2 SNTAGT. With 1 base removed from V and 0 bases from J, the gap between germline ends came to 9 bases. The CDR3 runs 15 residues. The CDR3 region is CASSDFPGANYGYTF. CDR3 sequence (DNA): TGTGCCAGCAGTGACTTCCCCGGGGCTAACTATGGCTACACCTTC.

The chain is built from TRBV10-2 and TRBJ2-1, with D perhaps matching TRBD2 (5 bases). This CDR3 is built from 16 residues. V lost 7 bases and J lost 0, with 16 bases in between. Germline V gene sequence: CDR1 WSHSY, CDR2 SAAADI. The CDR3 DNA reads as TGCGCCAGCACCTTGAACACGGGGAACTCCTACAATGAGCAGTTCTTC. The encoded protein is CASTLNTGNSYNEQFF.

The rearrangement uses TRBV4-1 and TRBJ2-1, with 12 bases lining up with TRBD1. The CDR3 runs 18 residues. Germline V gene lookup returns CDR1 MGHRA and CDR2 YSYEKL. After removal of 0 bases from V and 4 bases from J, the junction contained 7 bases not matched to a gene. Here the CDR3 DNA reads TGCGCCAGCAGCCAAGACCCGGGACAGGGGGCAAGGTACAATGAGCAGTTCTTC. Translated: CASSQDPGQGARYNEQFF.

This clone was observed a handful of times. The chain employs TRBV9 and TRBJ2-7; 7 bases align to TRBD2. V shed 3 bases and J 1 base; nucleotides not matched to a gene: 4. Germline CDR1 is SGDLS and CDR2 is YYNGEE. The length of the CDR3 is 14 residues. The CDR3 protein is CASSAEGGSYEQYF. Written as DNA, the CDR3 is TGTGCCAGCAGCGCCGAGGGAGGGTCCTACGAGCAGTACTTC.

The chain carries TRBV30 and TRBJ2-7, with no clear D. Trimming pared 0 bases from V and 0 bases from J, leaving 6 bases between. From germline, CDR1 is GTSNPN and CDR2 SVGIG (reference sequence). The CDR3 totals 13 residues. CDR3 nucleotides: TGTGCCTGGAGTGTAGAGGACTCCTACGAGCAGTACTTC. Translation: CAWSVEDSYEQYF.

The chain recombines TRBV18 with TRBJ1-2, with D possibly TRBD1 on 6 matching bases. In germline, CDR1 is KGHSH, CDR2 LQKENI. V was trimmed by 6 bases and J by 7 bases, leaving 15 bases between them. The CDR3 runs 13 residues. CDR3 residues: CASSPRQDGGYTF. The CDR3 DNA follows: TGTGCCAGCTCCCCGAGACAGGACGGTGGCTACACCTTC.

The CDR3 coding sequence is TGTGCCAGTAGTATCCAGGGGCAATATACTGAAGCTTTCTTT. As protein: CASSIQGQYTEAFF. The rearrangement uses TRBV19 and TRBJ1-1; a weak D match, TRBD1 (6 bases). From germline, CDR1 is LNHDA and CDR2 SQIVND (reference sequence). Trimming cost V 3 bases and J 5 bases, with 13 bases left between them. The CDR3 spans 14 residues.

This sequence joins TRBV7-3 and TRBJ2-5; 8 nucleotides align to TRBD1. The germline V gene has CDR1 SGHTA and CDR2 FQGTGA. The CDR3 length is 15 residues. V lost 2 bases to trimming and J lost 3 bases; unmatched junction nucleotides: 5. The CDR3 DNA sequence: TGTGCCAGCAGCTTATTGGACAGGGTGGAAGAGACCCAGTACTTC. It translates to CASSLLDRVEETQYF.

The chain uses TRBV11-2 and TRBJ1-1; D remains ambiguous. Trimming shortened V by 4 bases and J by 7 bases, and 13 bases separated the two germline ends. Per the germline V gene, CDR1 is SGHAT and CDR2 is FQNNGV. The CDR3 covers 13 residues. CDR3 loop: CASSSLGDGEAFF. For the CDR3, the DNA is TGTGCCAGCAGCTCCTTGGGAGACGGTGAAGCTTTCTTT.

CDR3 nucleotides: TGTGCCAGCAGCTTAACCGGGACTAGCTACGAGCAGTACTTC. It is translated as CASSLTGTSYEQYF. The chain combines TRBV25-1 with TRBJ2-7; TRBD2 matches 8 bases. The J segment lost 3 bases and the V segment lost 6 bases, leaving 7 bases of the junction unmatched. The CDR3 runs to 14 residues. Germline V lookup: CDR1 MGHDK, CDR2 SYGVNS.

This rearrangement joins TRBV7-3 to TRBJ2-1, with 16 bases aligning to TRBD2. CDR1 SGHTA and CDR2 FQGTGA come from the germline V gene. V shed 5 bases, J shed 6 bases, and the junction held 7 bases outside the gene matches. The CDR3 is 17 amino acids. CDR3 sequence (DNA): TGTGCCAGCAGCATGGGACTAGCGGGAGGGCCGGGCAATGAGCAGTTCTTC. Its protein is CASSMGLAGGPGNEQFF.

The genes are TRBV19 and TRBJ1-1, with D possibly TRBD1 on 5 matching bases. The V gene's germline CDR1 is LNHDA and CDR2 SQIVND (reference sequence). The CDR3 covers 14 residues. V was trimmed by 0 bases and J by 4 bases, leaving 9 bases between them. The CDR3 DNA follows: TGTGCCAGTAGTATAGAGGCAGGGTTCACTGAAGCTTTCTTT. Its protein product is CASSIEAGFTEAFF.

The chain combines TRBV7-8 with TRBJ1-2; D ambiguous. There are 19 residues in the CDR3. With 5 bases removed from V and 0 bases from J, the gap between germline ends came to 25 bases. Germline V gene lookup returns CDR1 SGHVS and CDR2 FQNEAQ. CDR3 region: CASSHITLATYLANYGYTF. The CDR3 DNA follows: TGTGCCAGCAGCCATATTACGTTAGCCACTTACCTAGCTAACTATGGCTACACCTTC.